This TCR beta chain was retrieved from a study of blood T cell repertoires in COVID-19. Overall study context: Donors in the United States, Italy and Spain gave samples during acute or convalescent COVID-19. Sample material is recorded as cDNA or gDNA derived from T cells, B-cell-depleted T cells, or PBMCs.

Trimming stripped 3 bases from V and 8 bases from J, with 8 bases between. CDR1 is LGHDT, CDR2 YNNKEL, per germline (reference sequence). This CDR3 is 13 amino acids long. Per the original data handling: The authors estimated nucleated cell counts from reference gene primer amplification. Assay: immunoSEQ multiplex PCR; the TCRdb copy retains only in-frame clones and omits some. V and J calls and clone size are as listed in that table; D and trimming were resolved from the DNA. The data hold 15,000 to 20,000 clones, with roughly 91% observed a single time. Input material: peripheral blood. The TCR was taken from a human donor in a cohort sampled during active COVID-19. The genes are TRBV3-1 (or the pseudogene TRBV3-2) and TRBJ1-6; the D is unclear. In DNA, the CDR3 is TGTGCCAGCAGCCAGTCGGGAGATTCACCCCTCCACTTT. It translates to CASSQSGDSPLHF.